This entry lists 12 T cell receptor beta chains sequenced from one sample in a study of CD8 T cells in ankylosing spondylitis. Study-wide points: Ankylosing spondylitis blood seemed to carry a telltale TCR beta motif made of several highly homologous variants.

TCRdb reprocessed the 5' RACE reads via MiXCR and lists one record per CDR3 protein. The sample includes around 890,000 distinct CDR3 sequences, over 9.5% seen only once; the top ten take 0.51%. The antigens these receptors bind are not known. Sequencing was done on a sample of blood, either unsorted or a sorted T cell fraction (not recorded which). These receptors were obtained from a male donor with ankylosing spondylitis.

The chain uses TRBV12-5 and TRBJ2-1; 9 bases line up with TRBD2. Losses at the gene ends were 3 bases for V and 7 bases for J; bases not matched to a gene: 1. This CDR3 has 13 residues. Germline assignment: CDR1 LGHNT and CDR2 FRNRAP. The CDR3, as DNA: TGTGCTAGTGGTTTCAGCGGGGGGAATGAGCAGTTCTTC. This translates into CASGFSGGNEQFF. Full variable domain (missing parts from reference TRBV12-5 and TRBJ2-1): DARVTQTPRHKVTEMGQEVTMRCQPILGHNTVFWYRQTMMQGLELLAYFRNRAPLDDSGMPKDRFSAEMPDATLATLKIQPSEPRDSAVYFCASGFSGGNEQFFGPGTRLTVL.

The chain uses TRBV29-1 and TRBJ2-1; 8 bases agree with TRBD1. This CDR3 is built from 15 residues. The trim removed 4 bases at V and 1 base at J, leaving 6 bases unmatched. Germline V gene sequence: CDR1 SQVTM, CDR2 ANQGSEA. The DNA for the CDR3 is TGCAGCGTTGCGACAGGGGCCTATTCCTACAATGAGCAGTTCTTC. It codes for CSVATGAYSYNEQFF.

This chain uses TRBV7-2 with TRBJ1-3; unclear D gene. This CDR3 is 14 amino acids long. Trimming removed 1 base from V and 4 bases from J, with 8 bases in between. Germline V CDR1 and CDR2: SGHTA, FQGNSA. The CDR3 protein is CASSLEQEGNTIYF. The DNA of the CDR3 is TGTGCCAGCAGCTTAGAGCAGGAAGGAAACACCATATATTTT.

This chain joins TRBV6-1 and TRBJ1-2; no clear D gene. V was pared by 5 bases and J by 6 bases, with 19 bases between. This CDR3 has 15 residues. Germline CDR1 is MNHNS and CDR2 is SASEGT. The CDR3 loop is CASSPNRYDDDGYTF. The CDR3 DNA sequence: TGTGCCAGCAGTCCCAACCGCTACGACGACGATGGCTACACCTTC.

The chain is built from TRBV6-2 or TRBV6-3 and TRBJ2-2, with 12 bases aligning to TRBD2. V shed 6 bases and J 7 bases; nucleotides not matched to a gene: 15. Germline assignment: CDR1 MNHEY and CDR2 SVGEGT. The CDR3 consists of 18 residues. The CDR3 DNA reads TGTGCCAGCAGGAGTTACGAGCTAGCGGGAGGGCCCGGCGGGGAGCTGTTTTTT. Protein product: CASRSYELAGGPGGELFF.

The chain links TRBV4-3 to TRBJ2-7; D gene ambiguous. Germline CDR1 reads LGHNA; CDR2 reads YSLEER. The CDR3 sequence is 13 residues long. V shed 0 bases and J shed 2 bases, with 5 bases lying between them. DNA for the CDR3: TGCGCCAGCAGCCAAGAAACGACCTACGAGCAGTACTTC. Protein sequence: CASSQETTYEQYF.

The chain uses TRBV20-1 and TRBJ1-1, with D hard to call. The CDR3 totals 14 residues. The V end lost 0 bases, the J end lost 1 base, and 9 bases lay between the germline ends. The germline V gene encodes CDR1 DFQATT and CDR2 SNEGSKA (reference sequence). This CDR3 is CSARDNGENTEAFF. CDR3 bases: TGCAGTGCTAGAGATAACGGAGAGAACACTGAAGCTTTCTTT.

This rearrangement joins TRBV2 to TRBJ1-1; D call uncertain. Looked up from germline, CDR1 is SNHLY and CDR2 is FYNNEI. CDR3 length: 11 amino acids. The V and J ends lost 6 bases and 2 bases respectively, with 4 bases between them. The DNA for the CDR3 is TGTGCCAGCAGCATTAACACTGAAGCTTTCTTT. Protein: CASSINTEAFF.

This clonotype was detected many times. The rearrangement links TRBV10-3 to TRBJ2-1; the match to TRBD2 covers 10 bases. The CDR3 is 14 residues long. The germline CDR1 and CDR2 sequences are ENHRY and SYGVKD. V lost 6 bases to trimming and J lost 8 bases; unmatched junction nucleotides: 7. CDR3 sequence reads: CAISPGTSAHEQFF. The CDR3 bases are TGTGCCATCAGCCCCGGGACTAGCGCGCATGAGCAGTTCTTC.

The table lists this clonotype with a count of one. This chain links TRBV20-1 with TRBJ1-6; D is ambiguous. V lost 0 bases, J lost 12 bases, and 21 bases lay in between. Germline loops: CDR1 DFQATT, CDR2 SNEGSKA (reference sequence). The CDR3 extends over 16 amino acids. The CDR3: CSAREFVETYLRPLHF. The CDR3 DNA reads as TGCAGTGCTAGAGAGTTCGTGGAGACGTATCTGCGACCCCTCCACTTT.

This clonotype was detected ten times or more. The chain has TRBV28 and TRBJ2-7; D call uncertain. Per germline, CDR1 MDHEN and CDR2 SYDVKM. Trimming stripped 7 bases from V and 7 bases from J, with 11 bases between. The CDR3 has 11 amino acids. The CDR3 spells CASNRLREQYF. The CDR3 nucleotides read TGTGCCAGCAACCGGCTCCGGGAGCAGTACTTC.

J is TRBJ1-1 and V is TRBV5-1, with 7 nucleotides matching TRBD1. Germline V lookup: CDR1 SGHRS, CDR2 YFSETQ. Unmatched junction bases numbered 5, after V lost 0 bases and J lost 3 bases. The CDR3 length is 15 residues. CDR3 region: CASSLVTGEDTEAFF. CDR3 DNA sequence: TGCGCCAGCAGCTTGGTTACAGGGGAAGACACTGAAGCTTTCTTT.